Listed here is a single TCR beta chain. The data derive from a study of blood T cell repertoires in COVID-19. The wider study: Acute-phase and convalescent COVID-19 samples originated in the United States, Italy and Spain. T cells, B-cell-depleted T cells, or PBMCs provided the cDNA or gDNA that served as material.

Original processing notes: How many nucleated cells were present was estimated from reference gene primer amplification. TCRdb's copy holds only in-frame clones and misses some; the assay was immunoSEQ multiplex PCR. From that table come the V and J calls and clone size; the DNA was used to work out D and trimming. The profile shows under 250,000 clones, roughly 85% of them singletons. Patients in Seattle were enrolled during active infection, then followed longitudinally. Sequencing was done on a sample of peripheral blood. This TCR was sampled from a man aged 50-60 years with COVID-19, enrolled during active disease.

CDR3 DNA: TGCGCCAGCAGCCGCCGCGGACAGTTGAACACTGAAGCTTTCTTT. Its translation is CASSRRGQLNTEAFF. V is TRBV4-1 and J is TRBJ1-1; D is possibly TRBD1 (6 bases). Trimming took off 4 bases at V and 0 bases at J, with 12 bases between the two ends. This CDR3 comprises 15 residues. Per the germline V gene, CDR1 is MGHRA and CDR2 is YSYEKL.